The 22 T cell receptor beta chains listed next were all sequenced from one sample in a study of early T cells in non-severe SARS-CoV-2 infection. TCRdb re-analysed the 5' RACE reads in MiXCR, keeping a single row per CDR3 protein. The sample holds more than 25,000 distinct CDR3 sequences; less than 6% are singletons and the top ten take over 10%. The sequenced sample consisted of whole blood. These receptors all stem from an adult who was a healthcare worker with PCR-confirmed SARS-CoV-2 infection or an uninfected control (not recorded which).

This clonotype was seen a handful of times. The chain is built from TRBV5-1 and TRBJ1-4; tentative D call: TRBD1 (6 bases). The CDR3 consists of 14 residues. The ends were cut back, 3 bases at V and 4 bases at J, with 10 bases in the middle. CDR1 and CDR2 from the germline V gene are SGHRS and YFSETQ. CDR3 bases: TGCGCCAGCAGCTGGGGGCCAGGTAATGAAAAACTGTTTTTT. This codes for CASSWGPGNEKLFF.

This clonotype was seen repeatedly, ten times or more. The V call is TRBV7-9, the J call TRBJ2-1; the D gene could be TRBD1 or TRBD2 (6 bases each). Germline V CDR1 and CDR2: SEHNR, FQNEAQ (reference sequence). The CDR3 spans 17 residues. Trimming shortened V by 4 bases and J by 1 base, and 17 bases separated the two germline ends. The CDR3 nucleotides read TGTGCCAGCAGCTCCCTGAGGGGGGCTCCTTCCTACAATGAGCAGTTCTTC. Its translation is CASSSLRGAPSYNEQFF.

In this sample, this clonotype turned up many times. The chain links TRBV9 to TRBJ1-2, with D possibly matching TRBD1 (6 bases). Trimming pared 0 bases from V and 4 bases from J, leaving 13 bases between. CDR3 length equals 15 residues. Germline V gene lookup returns CDR1 SGDLS and CDR2 YYNGEE. The CDR3 bases are TGTGCCAGCAGCGTAGGGGGGACACCGCTCTATGGCTACACCTTC. Translating it yields CASSVGGTPLYGYTF.

This clonotype was observed many times. The V call is TRBV7-2, the J call TRBJ2-1; D may be TRBD1 or TRBD2 (5 bases each). V was pared by 5 bases and J by 3 bases, with 14 bases between. The CDR3 consists of 15 residues. Germline assignment: CDR1 SGHTA and CDR2 FQGNSA. Here the CDR3 DNA reads TGTGCCAGCAGCACTCCGGGACCAAGCTACAATGAGCAGTTCTTC. Amino acids: CASSTPGPSYNEQFF.

This clonotype was picked up many times. The chain employs TRBV7-2 and TRBJ1-2; the D gene is possibly TRBD1 (5 bases). V lost 7 bases, J lost 0 bases, and 12 bases lay in between. The germline CDR1 and CDR2 sequences are SGHTA and FQGNSA. The CDR3 runs to 14 residues. The CDR3 coding sequence is TGTGCCAGCAAGACCGGGGCGGCTAACTATGGCTACACCTTC. It translates to CASKTGAANYGYTF.

This clonotype has a count of ten or more. The chain joins TRBV7-9 to TRBJ2-2; no reliable D call. The V gene's germline CDR1 is SEHNR and CDR2 FQNEAQ (reference sequence). This CDR3 contains 12 residues. With 1 base removed from V and 5 bases from J, the gap between germline ends came to 2 bases. The chain's CDR3 is CASSLGTGELFF. In nucleotides, the CDR3 is TGTGCCAGCAGCTTAGGGACCGGGGAGCTGTTTTTT.

At least ten counts were recorded for this clonotype. This sequence joins TRBV11-2 and TRBJ2-1, with D possibly TRBD2 on 6 matching bases. The germline CDR1 and CDR2 sequences are SGHAT and FQNNGV. CDR3 size: 15 residues. V lost 5 bases to trimming and J lost 7 bases, with 18 bases between them. The CDR3 loop is CASSPTRAGRNEQFF. The CDR3 DNA reads as TGTGCCAGCAGCCCCACGAGGGCGGGGAGGAATGAGCAGTTCTTC.

In its sample, this clonotype was seen many times. The rearrangement uses TRBV7-9 and TRBJ2-3; a weak D match, TRBD2 (6 bases). Germline V gene sequence: CDR1 SEHNR, CDR2 FQNEAQ (reference sequence). This CDR3 region has 12 residues. Trimming left V 5 bases short and J 12 bases short, with 15 bases between. CDR3 nucleotide sequence: TGTGCCAGCAGCCCCGGGACTCAGGCACAGTATTTT. Its protein product is CASSPGTQAQYF.

The rearrangement links TRBV29-1 to TRBJ2-3, with D uncertain. V lost 4 bases and J lost 1, with 9 bases in between. The CDR3 is 13 residues long. CDR1 and CDR2 from the germline V gene are SQVTM and ANQGSEA. The CDR3 DNA sequence: TGCAGCGTTGTAGAAGTGGGCACAGATACGCAGTATTTT. Translated, it gives CSVVEVGTDTQYF.

A note on this clonotype: A much more abundant neighbour one base away suggests this may be a read error. The chain links TRBV6-2 or TRBV6-3 to TRBJ2-1; unclear D gene. Germline CDR1 and CDR2: MNHEY and SVGEGT. This CDR3 contains 14 residues. The CDR3 sequence: CASRYSESYNEQFF. CDR3 bases: TGTGCCAGCAGATACTCAGAATCCTACAATGAGCAGTTCTTC.

Many counts were recorded for this clonotype. The chain carries TRBV18 and TRBJ2-4, with TRBD1 as a possible D gene (5 bases). CDR3 size: 12 residues. V was clipped by 2 bases and J by 16 bases, with 15 bases between them. In germline, CDR1 is KGHSH, CDR2 LQKENI. CDR3 amino acids: CASSPGAEGSYF. Written as DNA, the CDR3 is TGTGCCAGCTCACCAGGGGCAGAAGGAAGCTACTTC.

As concerns this clonotype: One base away lies a much larger clone, so this may be a sequencing read error. The chain is built from TRBV7-9 and TRBJ2-5; a possible D gene is TRBD1 (6 bases). This CDR3 is 15 amino acids long. Germline loops: CDR1 SEHNR, CDR2 FQNEAQ (reference sequence). Trimming stripped 6 bases from V and 6 bases from J, with 20 bases between. DNA of the CDR3: TGTGCCAGCAGTAAAACAGGGAGTGGGGAAAAGACCCAGTACTTC. Its translation is CASSKTGSGEKTQYF.

In its sample, this clonotype was seen many times. This chain uses TRBV3-1 with TRBJ2-3; D is undetermined. CDR1 is LGHDT and CDR2 is YNNKEL in the germline V gene (reference sequence). The CDR3 is 15 residues long. The V end lost 6 bases, the J end lost 0 bases, and 13 bases lay between the germline ends. This chain's CDR3 is CASRLTSGSTDTQYF. CDR3 sequence (DNA): TGTGCCAGCAGGCTCACCTCTGGAAGCACAGATACGCAGTATTTT.

This clonotype was found many times. The chain links TRBV7-6 to TRBJ2-3; tentative D call: TRBD1 (6 bases). V was pared by 7 bases and J by 0 bases, with 14 bases between. The V gene's germline CDR1 is SGHVS and CDR2 FNYEAQ. The CDR3 length is 15 residues. This CDR3 is CASNNGQGSTDTQYF. In DNA form, the CDR3 reads TGTGCCAGCAACAATGGCCAGGGGAGCACAGATACGCAGTATTTT.

This clonotype was seen a handful of times. The chain couples TRBV11-2 to TRBJ2-7; D unresolved. Germline-derived CDR1 and CDR2 are SGHAT and FQNNGV. V was cut by 0 bases and J by 2 bases, with 11 bases left in between. This CDR3 has 15 residues. CDR3 in amino acids: CASSLEGQIPYEQYF. Here the CDR3 DNA reads TGTGCCAGCAGCTTAGAGGGCCAGATCCCCTACGAGCAGTACTTC.

The sample holds many counts of this clonotype. The chain employs TRBV6-5 and TRBJ1-2; the D is unclear. Per the germline V gene, CDR1 is MNHEY and CDR2 is SVGAGI. The CDR3 spans 15 residues. Trimming pared 0 bases from V and 4 bases from J, leaving 12 bases between. CDR3 amino acids: CASSYSSWRGYGYTF. Written as DNA, the CDR3 is TGTGCCAGCAGTTACTCTTCGTGGCGCGGCTATGGCTACACCTTC.

This clonotype has a count of ten or more. The genes are TRBV5-1 and TRBJ2-1; D might be TRBD1 (5 bases). The CDR3 has 14 residues. Germline V gene lookup returns CDR1 SGHRS and CDR2 YFSETQ. Trimming stripped 6 bases from V and 13 bases from J, with 23 bases between. The CDR3 coding sequence is TGCGCCAGCACTCGGCAGGGCCCTCAAAAGGGCCAGTTCTTC. As protein: CASTRQGPQKGQFF.

This clonotype came up many times. J is TRBJ2-7 and V is TRBV19, with unresolved D. The germline V and J ends were trimmed by 1 base and 7 bases, with 11 bases remaining between them. In germline, CDR1 is LNHDA, CDR2 SQIVND (reference sequence). This CDR3 region has 13 residues. CDR3 nucleotide sequence: TGTGCCAGTAGTATAGCCGACGCGGTTGAGCAGTACTTC. Protein sequence: CASSIADAVEQYF.

This clonotype was seen more than once but under ten times. The rearrangement uses TRBV6-2 or TRBV6-3 and TRBJ1-1; no reliable D call. V dropped 8 bases and J dropped 4 bases, with 14 bases sitting between them. CDR1 is MNHEY and CDR2 is SVGEGT in the germline V gene. This CDR3 has 13 amino acids. CDR3 in amino acids: CASRHLDLTEAFF. For the CDR3, the DNA is TGTGCCAGCCGCCACTTAGATCTCACTGAAGCTTTCTTT.

This clonotype was observed many times. This chain uses TRBV11-1 with TRBJ2-3; TRBD1 agrees at 7 bases. The CDR3 has 16 residues. The V gene's germline CDR1 is SGHAT and CDR2 FQDESV (reference sequence). With V trimmed by 3 bases and J by 2 bases, 8 bases remained unmatched. The CDR3 bases are TGTGCCAGCAGCTTCCGGGACAGCGATACCACAGATACGCAGTATTTT. Amino acid sequence: CASSFRDSDTTDTQYF.

This clonotype is categorized as medium-sized. CDR3 sequence reads: CASKLAGGRSNEQFF. Here the CDR3 DNA reads TGTGCCAGTAAGCTAGCGGGGGGGCGGTCTAATGAGCAGTTCTTC. This chain connects TRBV19 to TRBJ2-1; 12 bases agree with TRBD2. The CDR3 runs 15 residues. From germline, CDR1 is LNHDA and CDR2 SQIVND (reference sequence). J was trimmed by 7 bases and V by 7 bases; bases with no gene match: 8. The full variable domain, in which reference TRBV19 and TRBJ2-1 provide the parts outside the CDR3, is DGGITQSPKYLFRKEGQNVTLSCEQNLNHDAMYWYRQDPGQGLRLIYYSQIVNDFQKGDIAEGYSVSREKKESFPLTVTSAQKNPTAFYLCASKLAGGRSNEQFFGPGTRLTVL.

This clonotype was counted at least ten times. This chain joins TRBV5-5 and TRBJ2-3, with D possibly called TRBD1 or TRBD2 (6 bases each). Between the trimmed V and J ends, which lost 5 bases and 2 bases, there was a span of 15 bases. The germline CDR1 and CDR2 sequences are SGHKS and YYEKEE (reference sequence). This CDR3 has 15 amino acids. CDR3 coding DNA: TGTGCCAGCAGTTTGTTCGGGGGCACCACAGATACGCAGTATTTT. This codes for CASSLFGGTTDTQYF.